This T cell receptor beta chain was obtained from a study of shared clonotypes between healthy human individuals (dated by TCRdb to 2019 to 2021). The study in broad terms: The cohort included three men and a couple of women between 18 and 49 years of age. For each donor, three plates each were used for CD4 naive and CD4 memory, two plates were used for CD8 naive, and one plate was used for CD8 memory. To estimate repertoire size and how much clonotype sharing occurs between individuals, the study deeply sequenced the blood TCR repertoires of roughly 5 healthy adults. Different laboratories and diverse techniques were used to prepare libraries and sequence TCR repertoires, to increase sequencing depth and limit assay-specific biases. Per donor, leukapheresis produced somewhere between about 0.9 and 9.5 billion PBMCs.

Beyond this particular receptor, the publication reports: Only blood was sampled, and tissue TCR repertoires likely differ from those in blood. Estimated clonotype richness was generally larger for naive than for memory subsets. Roughly 5% of naive CD4, 3.5% of naive CD8, around 2.3% of memory CD4, and around 0.4% of memory CD8 clonotypes were shared across a few donors. Incomplete sequencing was indicated by rarefaction of sorted-subset datasets, despite the large sequencing depth. Pairwise subsampling led to the expectation that sequencing depth would affect the degree of clonotype sharing among donors. The genetic and exposure-history diversity represented was limited by the small number of donors. Compared with non-shared clonotypes, clonotypes shared by all four sorted-subset donors had higher generation probabilities.

Using the deep immunoSEQ assay, TCR CDR3 regions were amplified from genomic DNA by multiplex PCR. Extracted genomic DNA from each cell subset was spread evenly across all wells of several immunoSEQ 96-well plates, with each plate serving as a replicate. For sorted subsets, each replicate PCR was loaded with roughly 190 ng genomic DNA, equivalent to 30,000 or so T cell genomes. Purified libraries were quantified with a Qubit 3.0 fluorometer, sized on a Bioanalyzer 2100, and re-quantified with the KAPA Library Quantification kit. Each immunoSEQ 96-well plate was sequenced on its own single-read 150-cycle Illumina NextSeq 550 flow cell. The original pipeline was this. Because the immunoSEQ output included only junctional sequences and no quality scores, the filtering could not be the same as the filtering used for full-length reads. To assign V/J genes and CDR3, sequences were annotated using PyIR, a Python wrapper for IgBLAST v1.9, with IMGT germline references. Reads were removed for weak V/J assignments (E-value above 1e-6), missing CDR3, stop codons, out-of-frame junctions, or ambiguous translated residues. V3J clonotypes were defined by identical inferred V gene, J gene, and CDR3 amino acid sequence. To compute the percentage overlap between repertoires, the number of shared unique clonotypes was divided by the size of the smaller repertoire. RTK rarefaction, the Chao1 estimator, and Recon v2.1 estimates of unobserved clonotypes were used to assess repertoire richness. For all TCRbeta clonotypes obtained by the gDNA method from a few donors, generation probabilities were computed with OLGA. TCRdb took over this immuneACCESS table, retaining in-frame rearrangements with V and J assigned. Such tables are incomplete; in checked studies, under half of the missing clones stem from an unresolved V gene, and the remainder is unexplained. V, J and clone size were drawn from that table, and D and trimming were deduced from the DNA. The sample table records around 1.5 million clones; under 99% of these occur just once. The ten largest clones capture roughly 0.42% of the sample.

Counted from cysteine to phenylalanine, this CDR3 has 12 amino acids. The CDR3 DNA has 36 bases and is translated from base 1. Cut back by 4 bases and 6 bases, the V and J ends lie 7 bases apart. According to the germline V gene, CDR1 reads SGHTA and CDR2 reads FQGNSA. The donors were healthy, HIV-negative adults who had no recently reported acute infections or vaccinations. Only Caucasian adults living in Nashville, Tennessee, USA were represented among the donors. CD4+ T cells were enriched by magnetic negative selection; naive cells were then positively selected on CD45RA, and the negative fraction formed the memory subset. After blood collection by leukapheresis, PBMCs were isolated using Ficoll-Histopaque density gradient centrifugation and then cryopreserved in the vapor phase of liquid nitrogen. Purity and quantity of every magnetically sorted T cell population were checked by analytical flow cytometry. Each sorted fraction had its genomic DNA isolated and then quantified by UV absorbance on a Nanodrop 2000c.

With regard to this clone: The antigen it binds to is not known. One base away there is no much larger clone; base qualities are not given. This same CDR3 is encoded by further DNA sequences in the sample.

The sequence was obtained from a man aged 25 to 40 in good health. Sequencing was carried out using naive CD4+ T cells sorted from blood. In light of the paper, this sample's cell subset or site label describes: CD45RA+ positively selected. The chain was built from TRBV7-2 and TRBJ2-1; matching of 5 bases hints at TRBD1 as the D gene. The DNA reads as follows: TGTGCCAGCAGCTCCCAGGGCAATGAGCAGTTCTTC. This codes for CASSSQGNEQFF.